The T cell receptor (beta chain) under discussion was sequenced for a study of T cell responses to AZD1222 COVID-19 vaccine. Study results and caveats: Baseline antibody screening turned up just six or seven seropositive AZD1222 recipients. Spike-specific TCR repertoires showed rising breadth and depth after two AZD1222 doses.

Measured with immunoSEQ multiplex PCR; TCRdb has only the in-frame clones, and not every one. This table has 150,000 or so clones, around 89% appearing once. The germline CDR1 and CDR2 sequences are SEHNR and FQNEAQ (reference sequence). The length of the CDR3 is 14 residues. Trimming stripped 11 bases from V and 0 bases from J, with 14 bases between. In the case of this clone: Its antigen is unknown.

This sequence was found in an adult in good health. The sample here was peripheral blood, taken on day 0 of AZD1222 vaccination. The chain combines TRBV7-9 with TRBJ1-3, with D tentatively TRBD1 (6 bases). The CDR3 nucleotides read TGTGCCGTTGACAGGCCCTACTCTGGAAACACCATATATTTT. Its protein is CAVDRPYSGNTIYF.